This entry concerns a single TCR beta chain. The data stem from a study of long-term antiretroviral therapy in people with HIV. At survey level, the immunoSEQ assay was run in its v3.0 version. Clones were sequenced by immunoSEQ multiplex PCR, and TCRdb holds only the in-frame ones, with some missing. The sample contains fewer than 25,000 clones, approximately 84% of which appear only once. Unmatched junction bases numbered 6, after V lost 4 bases and J lost 0 bases. Germline V gene lookup returns CDR1 SGDLS and CDR2 YYNGEE. This CDR3 has 17 residues. This specimen consisted of unsorted PBMCs, obtained 1.8 years before starting antiretroviral therapy. The receptor's source is a young woman with HIV. The rearrangement joins TRBV9 to TRBJ2-5; 13 bases align to TRBD2. CDR3 in DNA: TGTGCCAGCAGCTTGGGACTAGCGGGACAGTACCAAGAGACCCAGTACTTC. Its translation is CASSLGLAGQYQETQYF.